These 6 T cell receptor beta chains share one sample of origin, sequenced in a study of CD8 T cells in Susac syndrome. With random hexamers, roughly 0.45 to 1 ug RNA was reverse transcribed. TCRdb reprocessed the immunoSEQ multiplex PCR reads via MiXCR and lists one record per CDR3 protein. The profile shows about 200,000 distinct CDR3 sequences, 90% to 95% of them singletons. Source material: CD4+ T cells from PBMCs. These receptors all stem from a human donor in good health.

The CDR3 loop reads CSASRGQGNQPQHF. CDR3 nucleotides: TGCAGTGCTAGTAGGGGACAGGGAAATCAGCCCCAGCATTTT. This sequence joins TRBV20-1 and TRBJ1-5; 9 nucleotides align to TRBD1. The junction had 4 bases not matched to a gene; V was cut back by 3 bases and J by 4 bases. This CDR3 has 14 amino acids. CDR1 DFQATT and CDR2 SNEGSKA come from the germline V gene (reference sequence).

The chain recombines TRBV6-5 with TRBJ2-6; D is possibly TRBD2 (5 bases). The germline gives CDR1 MNHEY, CDR2 SVGAGI. Trimming left V 8 bases short and J 0 bases short, with 5 bases between. The CDR3 is 13 residues long. This CDR3 reads CASEGSGANVLTF. CDR3 in DNA: TGTGCCAGCGAGGGCTCTGGGGCCAACGTCCTGACTTTC.

The chain uses TRBV20-1 and TRBJ1-1; D remains unclear. Per germline, CDR1 DFQATT and CDR2 SNEGSKA (reference sequence). This CDR3 is built from 11 residues. The DNA of the CDR3 is TGCAGACTGGCGGGGAACACTGAAGCTTTCTTT. This translates into CRLAGNTEAFF.

The rearrangement joins TRBV3-1 to TRBJ2-2; D possibly corresponds to TRBD1 (6 bases). From germline, CDR1 is LGHDT and CDR2 YNNKEL (reference sequence). The V end was cut by 10 bases, the J end by 1 base, with 13 bases between. The CDR3 totals 14 residues. As DNA, the CDR3 is TGTGCCACACAACAGGGAGTGAACACCGGGGAGCTGTTTTTT. Protein product: CATQQGVNTGELFF. Together with reference TRBV3-1 and TRBJ2-2, the CDR3 gives the full variable domain: DTAVSQTPKYLVTQMGNDKSIKCEQNLGHDTMYWYKQDSKKFLKIMFSYNNKELIINETVPNRFSPKSPDKAHLNLHINSLELGDSAVYFCATQQGVNTGELFFGEGSRLTVL.

The chain couples TRBV5-5 to TRBJ2-7; D perhaps matches TRBD2 (5 bases). V was clipped by 4 bases and J by 5 bases, with 19 bases between them. This CDR3 is 15 amino acids long. CDR1 and CDR2 (germline): SGHKS, YYEKEE (reference sequence). The CDR3 loop is CASSKDREPFDEQYF. The CDR3, as DNA: TGTGCCAGCAGCAAGGACCGGGAACCTTTTGACGAGCAGTACTTC.

This sequence joins TRBV20-1 and TRBJ1-2, with D unclear. Looked up from germline, CDR1 is DFQATT and CDR2 is SNEGSKA (reference sequence). Trimming took off 7 bases at V and 4 bases at J, with 22 bases between the two ends. The CDR3 contains 15 residues. CDR3: CSVGWEGGPSYGYTF. As DNA, the CDR3 is TGCAGTGTTGGATGGGAGGGCGGCCCTTCCTATGGCTACACCTTC.